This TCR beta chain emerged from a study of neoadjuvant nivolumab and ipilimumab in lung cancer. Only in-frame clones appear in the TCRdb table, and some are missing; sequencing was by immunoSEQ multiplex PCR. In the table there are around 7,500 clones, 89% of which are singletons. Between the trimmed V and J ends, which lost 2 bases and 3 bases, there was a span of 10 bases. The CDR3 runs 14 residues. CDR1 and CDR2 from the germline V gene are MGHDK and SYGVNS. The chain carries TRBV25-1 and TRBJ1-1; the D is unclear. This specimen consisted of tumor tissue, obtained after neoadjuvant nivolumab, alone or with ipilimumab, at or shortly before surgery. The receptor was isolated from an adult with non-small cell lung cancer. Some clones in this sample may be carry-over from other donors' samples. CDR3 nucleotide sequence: TGTGCCAGCAGTGAAAAGGGAGGCTACACTGAAGCTTTCTTT. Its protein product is CASSEKGGYTEAFF.